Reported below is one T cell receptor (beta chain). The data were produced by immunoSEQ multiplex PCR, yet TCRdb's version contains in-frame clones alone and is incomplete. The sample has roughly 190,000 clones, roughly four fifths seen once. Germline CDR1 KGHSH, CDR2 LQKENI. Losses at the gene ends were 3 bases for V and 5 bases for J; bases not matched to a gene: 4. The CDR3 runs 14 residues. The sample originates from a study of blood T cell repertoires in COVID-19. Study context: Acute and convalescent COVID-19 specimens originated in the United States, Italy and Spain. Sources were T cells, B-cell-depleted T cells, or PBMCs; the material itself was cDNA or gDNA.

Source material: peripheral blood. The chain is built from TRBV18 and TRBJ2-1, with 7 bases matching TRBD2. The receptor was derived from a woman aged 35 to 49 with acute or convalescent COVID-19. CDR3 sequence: CASSPLAVNNEQFF. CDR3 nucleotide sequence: TGTGCCAGCTCACCCCTAGCGGTCAACAATGAGCAGTTCTTC. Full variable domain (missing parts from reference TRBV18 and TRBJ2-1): NAGVMQNPRHLVRRRGQEARLRCSPMKGHSHVYWYRQLPEEGLKFMVYLQKENIIDESGMPKERFSAEFPKEGPSILRIQQVVRGDSAAYFCASSPLAVNNEQFFGPGTRLTVL.